The 19 T cell receptor beta chains below were found in one sample sequenced in a study of Tregs in tolerant kidney transplant recipients. Data came from immunoSEQ multiplex PCR; TCRdb stores just in-frame clones and leaves some out. The sample has about 110,000 clones; nearly 90% are singletons. The sequencing here drew on CD4+ T cells from blood, taken before the transplant. The receptors here all came from a human donor who received a combined kidney and bone marrow transplant.

As to this clone: Other DNA sequences in the sample encode the same CDR3. The rearrangement joins TRBV5-1 to TRBJ2-7, with 13 bases matching TRBD2. From germline, CDR1 is SGHRS and CDR2 YFSETQ. V lost 4 bases to trimming and J lost 2 bases; unmatched junction nucleotides: 3. The CDR3 length is 15 residues. The CDR3 region is CASSLGLAGAYEQYF. CDR3 coding DNA: TGCGCCAGCAGCCTCGGACTAGCGGGAGCCTACGAGCAGTACTTC.

This chain uses TRBV7-9 with TRBJ2-5, with D perhaps matching TRBD1 (5 bases). Trimming took 1 base from V and 1 from J, leaving 16 bases between them. CDR3 length: 17 residues. Germline-derived CDR1 and CDR2 are SEHNR and FQNEAQ (reference sequence). CDR3 bases: TGTGCCAGCAGCTTAGGGGTCCAGGGATTATCCCAAGAGACCCAGTACTTC. The encoded protein is CASSLGVQGLSQETQYF. Combining the CDR3 with reference TRBV7-9 and TRBJ2-5 gives the whole variable domain DTGVSQNPRHKITKRGQNVTFRCDPISEHNRLYWYRQTLGQGPEFLTYFQNEAQLEKSRLLSDRFSAERPKGSFSTLEIQRTEQGDSAMYLCASSLGVQGLSQETQYFGPGTRLLVL.

The chain has TRBV7-2 and TRBJ2-7; 8 nucleotides match TRBD2. In germline, CDR1 is SGHTA, CDR2 FQGNSA. This CDR3 spans 14 amino acids. V gave up 5 bases and J gave up 6 bases; unmatched junction bases: 9. This chain's CDR3 is CASSIGLASVEQYF. The CDR3 DNA sequence: TGTGCCAGCAGCATTGGACTAGCTTCCGTCGAGCAGTACTTC.

The J gene is TRBJ1-5, the V gene TRBV6-7, with 7 bases identical to TRBD1. TRBV6-7 is an ORF, with its function uncertain. Trimming at V came to 2 bases and at J to 6 bases, leaving 7 bases not matched to a gene. The CDR3 runs 15 residues. CDR3 loop: CASSYLRTGGQPQHF. The CDR3 DNA reads TGTGCCAGCAGTTACCTTCGGACAGGAGGTCAGCCCCAGCATTTT.

The J gene is TRBJ2-7, the V gene TRBV7-8; TRBD1 is a possible D gene (6 bases). The CDR3 has 15 amino acids. CDR1 and CDR2 from the germline V gene are SGHVS and FQNEAQ. The V end lost 5 bases, the J end lost 0 bases, and 14 bases lay between the germline ends. CDR3 sequence reads: CASSPDRWSSYEQYF. CDR3 nucleotide sequence: TGTGCCAGCAGCCCGGACAGATGGAGCTCCTACGAGCAGTACTTC.

This clone was found a few times. The rearrangement links TRBV5-4 to TRBJ1-1; 9 bases map to TRBD1. This CDR3 is 15 amino acids long. With 3 bases clipped from V and 1 base from J, the junction kept 4 bases outside the gene matches. Germline V gene data show CDR1 as SGHNT and CDR2 as YYREEE (reference sequence). CDR3 in DNA: TGTGCCAGCAGCTCACTGGGACAGGGGAACACTGAAGCTTTCTTT. Translating it yields CASSSLGQGNTEAFF.

The rearrangement links TRBV6-1 to TRBJ1-5, with 8 bases identical to TRBD1. The CDR3 covers 13 residues. V shed 6 bases and J 7 bases; nucleotides not matched to a gene: 5. CDR1 and CDR2 (germline): MNHNS, SASEGT. The CDR3 region is CASRGQGGQPQHF. In DNA, the CDR3 is TGTGCCAGCAGAGGACAGGGTGGGCAGCCCCAGCATTTT.

The V and J genes are TRBV5-1 and TRBJ1-3; the D gene is possibly TRBD1 (6 bases). The germline CDR1 and CDR2 sequences are SGHRS and YFSETQ. The CDR3 has 17 amino acids. Trimming left V 4 bases short and J 3 bases short, with 20 bases between. The DNA for the CDR3 is TGCGCCAGCAGCAGAGGAAAGGACAGCCTCGGTGGAAACACCATATATTTT. Translated, it gives CASSRGKDSLGGNTIYF.

CDR3 region: CASSMGLAGLTRYNEQFF. Written as DNA, the CDR3 is TGTGCCAGTAGTATGGGTCTAGCGGGCCTCACACGGTACAATGAGCAGTTCTTC. V usage is TRBV19 and J usage is TRBJ2-1; 8 nucleotides agree with TRBD2. Trimming took 3 bases from V and 4 from J; bases not matched to a gene: 14. Germline-derived CDR1 and CDR2 are LNHDA and SQIVND (reference sequence). The CDR3 sequence is 18 residues long.

This rearrangement joins TRBV4-1 to TRBJ2-7, with 8 bases fitting TRBD1. The V and J ends lost 3 bases and 7 bases, in that order; junction bases with no gene match: 14. This CDR3 contains 16 residues. Germline CDR1 reads MGHRA; CDR2 reads YSYEKL. CDR3 bases: TGCGCCAGCAGCCAGGAGGGGACAGGCCGCTATTATGAGCAGTACTTC. Encoded protein: CASSQEGTGRYYEQYF.

The gene calls are TRBV9 and TRBJ1-1, with D maybe TRBD1 (5 bases). V shed 3 bases and J shed 3 bases, with 9 bases lying between them. The CDR3 runs 13 residues. From germline, CDR1 is SGDLS and CDR2 YYNGEE. The CDR3: CASSADSYTEAFF. CDR3 DNA: TGTGCCAGCAGCGCAGACAGTTACACTGAAGCTTTCTTT.

J is TRBJ1-3 and V is TRBV15, with TRBD1 identical over 7 bases. J gave up 10 bases and V 4 bases, and 10 bases lay outside the gene matches. The CDR3 contains 14 residues. Germline lookup yields CDR1 LNHNV and CDR2 YYDKDF (reference sequence). CDR3 coding DNA: TGTGCCACCAGCACCGGGGGGGGCAGGGGGACCATATATTTT. Protein sequence: CATSTGGGRGTIYF.

In DNA form, the CDR3 reads TGTGCCAGCAGCCCGAGCGGGGGTCACACCGGGGAGCTGTTTTTT. This gives the protein CASSPSGGHTGELFF. J is TRBJ2-2 and V is TRBV7-7, with TRBD2 identical over 8 bases. The V gene end was trimmed by 5 bases and the J gene end by 3 bases; junction bases not matched to a gene: 5. The germline V gene has CDR1 SSHAT and CDR2 FNYEAQ (reference sequence). This CDR3 spans 15 amino acids.

With respect to this clone: The junction departs from germline at one end; a sequencing error may be responsible. V usage is TRBV7-2 and J usage is TRBJ1-1; no clear D. CDR3 length equals 14 residues. Germline V gene lookup returns CDR1 SGHTA and CDR2 FQGNSA. CDR3 region: CASSLGPVNTKAFF. CDR3 DNA sequence: TGTGCCAGCAGCTTAGGGCCCGTGAACACTAAAGCTTTCTTT.

V and J are TRBV2 and TRBJ1-1, with D tentatively TRBD1 (5 bases). CDR3 length equals 13 residues. CDR1 and CDR2 (germline): SNHLY, FYNNEI. Trimming removed 4 bases from V and 6 bases from J, with 12 bases in between. The CDR3 nucleotides are TGTGCCAGCAGTGGCAACAGGTCCCCTGAAGCTTTCTTT. It codes for CASSGNRSPEAFF.

The V gene is TRBV5-4, the J gene TRBJ2-1, with D possibly being TRBD1 (6 bases). V lost 0 bases to trimming and J lost 7 bases, with 20 bases between them. CDR1 is SGHNT and CDR2 is YYREEE in the germline V gene (reference sequence). The CDR3 is made up of 17 amino acids. The CDR3 reads CASSLVRGGVRSNEQFF. The CDR3 DNA follows: TGTGCCAGCAGCTTGGTGCGAGGGGGTGTGAGGAGTAATGAGCAGTTCTTC.

This chain connects TRBV28 to TRBJ1-2, with TRBD1 identical over 7 bases. Germline V CDR1 and CDR2: MDHEN, SYDVKM. The length of the CDR3 is 14 residues. With 6 bases clipped from V and 4 bases from J, the junction kept 8 bases outside the gene matches. The CDR3 DNA reads as TGTGCCAGCAGCAGGGCAGGGGGAGCCTATGGCTACACCTTC. It encodes CASSRAGGAYGYTF.

The chain joins TRBV25-1 to TRBJ2-3; possibly TRBD1 for D (5 bases). The length of the CDR3 is 17 residues. Germline V gene lookup returns CDR1 MGHDK and CDR2 SYGVNS. The ends were cut back, 0 bases at V and 2 bases at J, with 15 bases in the middle. CDR3 loop: CASSEYGAGKITDTQYF. The CDR3 coding sequence is TGTGCCAGCAGTGAATATGGGGCAGGAAAAATCACAGATACGCAGTATTTT.

The chain couples TRBV11-2 to TRBJ1-2; D is perhaps TRBD1 (5 bases). This CDR3 has 14 residues. CDR1 and CDR2 from the germline V gene are SGHAT and FQNNGV. Trimming shortened V by 3 bases and J by 6 bases, and 14 bases separated the two germline ends. As DNA, the CDR3 is TGTGCCAGCAGCTTCCGGGGGGACTCTCATGGCTACACCTTC. This sequence encodes CASSFRGDSHGYTF.